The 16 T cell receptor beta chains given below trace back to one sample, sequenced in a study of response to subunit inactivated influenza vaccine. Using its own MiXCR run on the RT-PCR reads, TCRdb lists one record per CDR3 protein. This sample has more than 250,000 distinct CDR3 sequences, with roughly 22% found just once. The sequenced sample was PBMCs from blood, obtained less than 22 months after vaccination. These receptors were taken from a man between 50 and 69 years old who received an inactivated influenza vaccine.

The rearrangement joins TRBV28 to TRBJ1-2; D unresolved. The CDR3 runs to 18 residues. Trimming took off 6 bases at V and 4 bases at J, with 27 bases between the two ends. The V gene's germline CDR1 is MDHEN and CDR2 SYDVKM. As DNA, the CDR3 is TGTGCCAGCAGCGTTACCTCAGTGGGTTCCAGCCGCTTCTATGGCTACACCTTC. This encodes CASSVTSVGSSRFYGYTF.

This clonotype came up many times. As DNA, the CDR3 is TGTGCCAGCAGTCCCCTCTACAGGCTCTCTGGAAACACCATATATTTT. Its translation: CASSPLYRLSGNTIYF. This chain links TRBV6-1 with TRBJ1-3; D is possibly TRBD1 (5 bases). The germline CDR1 and CDR2 sequences are MNHNS and SASEGT. V lost 5 bases, J lost 0 bases, and 14 bases lay in between. The CDR3 is made up of 16 amino acids.

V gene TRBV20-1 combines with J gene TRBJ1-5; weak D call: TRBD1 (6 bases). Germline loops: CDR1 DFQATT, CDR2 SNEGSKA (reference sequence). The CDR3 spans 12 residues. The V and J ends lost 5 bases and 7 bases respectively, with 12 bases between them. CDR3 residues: CSAAQGSQPQHF. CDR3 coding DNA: TGCAGTGCTGCGCAGGGGAGCCAGCCCCAGCATTTT.

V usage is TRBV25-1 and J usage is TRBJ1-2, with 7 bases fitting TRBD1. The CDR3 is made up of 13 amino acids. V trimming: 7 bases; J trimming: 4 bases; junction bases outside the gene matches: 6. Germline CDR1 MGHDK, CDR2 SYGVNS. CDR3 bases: TGTGCCAGCATTCAACAGGGGACCTATGGCTACACCTTC. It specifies CASIQQGTYGYTF.

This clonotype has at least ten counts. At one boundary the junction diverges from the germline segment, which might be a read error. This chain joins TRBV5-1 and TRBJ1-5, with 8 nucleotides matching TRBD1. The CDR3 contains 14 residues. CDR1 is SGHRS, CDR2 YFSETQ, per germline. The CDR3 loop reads CASSLGDRNQPQHF. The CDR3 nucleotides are TGTGCCAGCAGTTTGGGGGACAGGAATCAGCCCCAGCATTTT.

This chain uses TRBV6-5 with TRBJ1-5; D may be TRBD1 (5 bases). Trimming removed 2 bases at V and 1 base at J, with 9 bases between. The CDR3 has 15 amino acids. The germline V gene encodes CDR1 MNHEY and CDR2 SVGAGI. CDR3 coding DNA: TGTGCCAGCAGTTACCGGGGGACCAGCAATCAGCCCCAGCATTTT. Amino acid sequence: CASSYRGTSNQPQHF.

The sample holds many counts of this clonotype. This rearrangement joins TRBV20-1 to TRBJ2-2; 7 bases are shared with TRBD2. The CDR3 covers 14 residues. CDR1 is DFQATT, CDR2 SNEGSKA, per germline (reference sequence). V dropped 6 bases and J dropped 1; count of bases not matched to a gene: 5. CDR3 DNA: TGCAGTGCGGCTCGCGGGGGGAACACCGGGGAGCTGTTTTTT. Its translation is CSAARGGNTGELFF.

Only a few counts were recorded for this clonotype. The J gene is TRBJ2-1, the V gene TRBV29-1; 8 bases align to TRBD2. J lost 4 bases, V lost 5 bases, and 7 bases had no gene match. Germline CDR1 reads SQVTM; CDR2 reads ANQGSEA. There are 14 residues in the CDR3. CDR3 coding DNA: TGCAGCGTTACAAGCGGGAGAGTTTACAATGAGCAGTTCTTC. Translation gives CSVTSGRVYNEQFF.

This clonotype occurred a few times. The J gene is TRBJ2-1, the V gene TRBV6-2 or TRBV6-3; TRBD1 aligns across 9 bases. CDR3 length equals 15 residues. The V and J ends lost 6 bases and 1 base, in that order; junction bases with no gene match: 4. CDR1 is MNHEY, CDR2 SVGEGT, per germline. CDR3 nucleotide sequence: TGTGCCAGCAGACGACAGGGGGAGTCCTACAATGAGCAGTTCTTC. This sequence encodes CASRRQGESYNEQFF.

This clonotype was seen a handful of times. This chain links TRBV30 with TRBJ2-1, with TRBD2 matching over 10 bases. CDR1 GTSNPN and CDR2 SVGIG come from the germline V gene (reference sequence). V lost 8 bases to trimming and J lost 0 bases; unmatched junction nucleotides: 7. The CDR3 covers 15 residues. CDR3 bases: TGTGCCCGAGGACTAGCGGTGAGCTCCTACAATGAGCAGTTCTTC. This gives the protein CARGLAVSSYNEQFF. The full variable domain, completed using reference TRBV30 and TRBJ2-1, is SQTIHQWPATLVQPVGSPLSLECTVEGTSNPNLYWYRQAAGRGLQLLFYSVGIGQISSEVPQNLSASRPQDRQFILSSKKLLLSDSGFYLCARGLAVSSYNEQFFGPGTRLTVL.

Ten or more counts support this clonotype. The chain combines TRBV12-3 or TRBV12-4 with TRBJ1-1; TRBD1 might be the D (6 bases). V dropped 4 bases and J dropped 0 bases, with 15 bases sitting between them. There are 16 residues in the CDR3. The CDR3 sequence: CASSYATGLMNTEAFF. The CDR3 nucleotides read TGTGCCAGCAGTTACGCAACAGGGTTGATGAACACTGAAGCTTTCTTT.

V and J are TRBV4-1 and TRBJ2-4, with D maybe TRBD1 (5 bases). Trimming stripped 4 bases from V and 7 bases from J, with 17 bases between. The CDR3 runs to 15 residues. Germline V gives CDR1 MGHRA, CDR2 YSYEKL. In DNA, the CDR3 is TGCGCCAGCAGCCCCCCCGGTCTGGGGCAGAACATTCAGTACTTC. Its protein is CASSPPGLGQNIQYF.

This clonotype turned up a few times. The CDR3 nucleotides read TGTGCCAGCAGTTACCCCTTACGACAGGGGGCACGAGCTTTCTTT. It is translated as CASSYPLRQGARAFF. The chain links TRBV6-2 or TRBV6-3 to TRBJ1-1; the match to TRBD1 covers 10 bases. Germline V CDR1 and CDR2: MNHEY, SVGEGT. J lost 10 bases, V lost 2 bases, and 10 bases had no gene match. This CDR3 is 15 amino acids long.

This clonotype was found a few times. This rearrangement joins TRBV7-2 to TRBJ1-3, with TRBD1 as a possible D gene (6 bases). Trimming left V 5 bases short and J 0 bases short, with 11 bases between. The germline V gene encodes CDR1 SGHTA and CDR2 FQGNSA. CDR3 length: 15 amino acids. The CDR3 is CASSDQGNSGNTIYF. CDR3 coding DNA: TGTGCCAGCAGCGACCAGGGGAACTCTGGAAACACCATATATTTT.

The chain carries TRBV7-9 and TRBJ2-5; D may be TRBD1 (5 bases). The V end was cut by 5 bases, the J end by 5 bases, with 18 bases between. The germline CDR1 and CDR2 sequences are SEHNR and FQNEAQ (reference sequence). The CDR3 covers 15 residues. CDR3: CASSDQGASGETQYF. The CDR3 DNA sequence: TGTGCCAGCAGCGATCAGGGCGCTTCTGGCGAGACCCAGTACTTC.

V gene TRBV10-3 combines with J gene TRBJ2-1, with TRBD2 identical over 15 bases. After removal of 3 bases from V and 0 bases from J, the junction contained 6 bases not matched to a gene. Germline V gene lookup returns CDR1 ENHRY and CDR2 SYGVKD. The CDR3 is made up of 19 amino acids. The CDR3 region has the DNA TGTGCCATCAGTGAATGGGGGACTAGCGGGAGGAGCTCCTACAATGAGCAGTTCTTC. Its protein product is CAISEWGTSGRSSYNEQFF.